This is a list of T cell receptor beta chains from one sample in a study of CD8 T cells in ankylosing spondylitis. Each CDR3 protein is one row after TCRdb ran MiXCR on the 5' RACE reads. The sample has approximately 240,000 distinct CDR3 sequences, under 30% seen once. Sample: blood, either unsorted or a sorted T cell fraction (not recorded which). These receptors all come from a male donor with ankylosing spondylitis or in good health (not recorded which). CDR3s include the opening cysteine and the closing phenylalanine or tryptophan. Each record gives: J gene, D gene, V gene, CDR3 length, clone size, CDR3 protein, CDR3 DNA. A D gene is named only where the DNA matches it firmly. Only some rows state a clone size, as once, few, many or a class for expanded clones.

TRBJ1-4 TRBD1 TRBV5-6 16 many CASSFSGTAFNEKLFF TGTGCCAGCAGCTTCTCCGGGACAGCTTTTAATGAAAAACTGTTTTTT
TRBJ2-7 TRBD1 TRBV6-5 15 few CASSYRGTGFYEQYF TGTGCCAGCAGTTACCGGGGGACAGGATTTTACGAGCAGTACTTC
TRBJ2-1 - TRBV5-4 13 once CASSPRLLNEQFF TGTGCCAGCAGCCCTAGACTCCTCAATGAGCAGTTCTTC
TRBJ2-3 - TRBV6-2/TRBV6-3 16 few CASSRPGGQNTDTQYF TGTGCCAGCAGTAGACCGGGGGGACAAAACACAGATACGCAGTATTTT
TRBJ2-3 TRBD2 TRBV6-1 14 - CASSDSGIPDTQYF TGTGCCAGCAGTGATAGCGGGATCCCAGATACGCAGTATTTT
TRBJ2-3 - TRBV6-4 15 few CASSDSGGGTDTQYF TGTGCCAGCAGTGACTCAGGTGGGGGCACAGATACGCAGTATTTT
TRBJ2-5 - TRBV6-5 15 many CASSYAQGKGETQYF TGTGCCAGCAGTTACGCACAGGGCAAGGGGGAGACCCAGTACTTC
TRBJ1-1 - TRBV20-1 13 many CSARDLAGPEAFF TGCAGTGCTAGAGATCTCGCAGGCCCTGAAGCTTTCTTT
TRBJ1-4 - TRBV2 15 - CASSRQKATNEKLFF TGTGCCAGCAGCCGACAGAAGGCAACTAATGAAAAACTGTTTTTT
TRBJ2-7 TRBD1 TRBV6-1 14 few CASSTWTGGYEQYF TGTGCCAGCAGTACCTGGACAGGGGGCTACGAGCAGTACTTC